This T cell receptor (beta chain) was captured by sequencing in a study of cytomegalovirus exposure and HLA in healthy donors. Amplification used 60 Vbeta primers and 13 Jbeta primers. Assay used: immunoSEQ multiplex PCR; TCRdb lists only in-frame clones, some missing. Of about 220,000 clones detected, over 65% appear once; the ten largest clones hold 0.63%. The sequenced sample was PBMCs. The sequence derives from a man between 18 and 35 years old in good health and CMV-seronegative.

In DNA form, the CDR3 reads TGTGCCAGCAGTGGGGTGACTAGCGAAGATACGCAGTATTTT. This codes for CASSGVTSEDTQYF. V usage is TRBV2 and J usage is TRBJ2-3; TRBD2 aligns across 8 bases. The CDR3 covers 14 residues. V dropped 4 bases and J dropped 5; count of bases not matched to a gene: 5. Germline CDR1 and CDR2: SNHLY and FYNNEI.